This TCR beta chain was identified during a study of blood T cell repertoires in COVID-19 (dated by TCRdb to the early 2020s). In terms of the full investigation: Samples covering the acute and convalescent phases of COVID-19 were provided by collaborators in the United States, Italy and Spain. The samples were drawn from the first 160 participants of the ongoing ImmuneRACE study and from over a thousand subjects provided by 6 global collaborators. Nearly every sample came with metadata listing a de-identified subject ID, COVID-19 status, age in years and sex. The repertoires were released in a freely available public database intended as a resource for research on the immune response to SARS-CoV-2. The prospective study material was composed of cDNA or gDNA derived from T cells, B-cell-depleted T cells, or PBMCs. Where available, HLA class I and class II types were obtained from metadata supplied by the sample provider rather than from assay-based typing. Subjects who had been exposed to COVID-19, were actively infected with it, or had recovered from it provided the deeply sampled blood TCRbeta repertoires that made up the dataset.

The study at large found these results: Clinical and demographic metadata were provided uncurated, with the amount varying by source and participant.

The immunoSEQ Assay, a bias-controlled multiplex PCR, was used to amplify TCRbeta CDR3 regions from genomic DNA. The study's own analysis went as follows. Nucleated cell counts per sample were estimated from amplification of reference gene primers within the assay. To quantify the absolute abundance of each unique TCRbeta CDR3 rearrangement, sequence reads were collapsed and filtered. For each sample, productive Simpson clonality was calculated as the square root of Simpson's diversity index across productive rearrangements. This immuneACCESS table, as held by TCRdb, lists in-frame sequences with V and J called but not all clones. Of the missing ones, under half trace to an unresolved V gene in checked studies; the others have no known cause. That table gives V, J and clone size, and the DNA gave D and trimming. Within this sample are around 100,000 clones, with around 87% of them counted one time only. Approximately 5.4% of the sample is in the top ten clones.

This clone was detected once. Its antigen remains unidentified. No much larger clonotype is one base removed from it; base qualities were not supplied. One collaborating source in Seattle enrolled patients while the patients were actively infected and followed the patients over time throughout the course of disease. The collaborating institutions used their own protocols to collect whole blood in K2EDTA tubes. Collaborator samples were shipped for TCRbeta analysis as frozen whole blood, isolated PBMCs, or DNA extracted from either sample type. Taken from cysteine to phenylalanine, the CDR3 has 14 residues. Only CDR3 DNA is held: 42 bases, read in frame from base 1. V is shortened by 4 bases, J by 3 bases, and the region joining them spans 14 bases. CDR1 and CDR2 (SGHRS, YFSETQ) derive from the germline V gene.

Sequenced material: peripheral blood. The sequence came from a woman aged 50 to 65 with COVID-19, enrolled during active disease. The receptor chain draws on TRBV5-1 and TRBJ2-7; perhaps TRBD2 is the D gene, with 6 bases matching. Here is the DNA: TGCGCCAGCAGCCCGGAGGGGTTCGGCTACGAGCAGTACTTC. The encoded protein is CASSPEGFGYEQYF.